This T cell receptor (beta chain) was sequenced for a study of identical twins. Overall study results and limits: Monozygotic twin pairs showed more out-of-frame TCR alpha sharing than models estimated.

CDR1 SEHNR and CDR2 FQNEAQ come from the germline V gene (reference sequence). The V segment lost 1 base and the J segment 8 bases; nucleotides outside the gene matches: 4. The CDR3 runs 14 residues. This clonotype appeared a single time. The antigen remains unidentified. Via MiXCR, TCRdb re-called the 5' RACE reads, giving one row per CDR3 protein. The sample has roughly 770,000 distinct CDR3 sequences, about 18% seen once; the top ten hold about 12%. This same sample was also part of a study on T cells expressing NK-cell markers. Per that study: Sorted CD3+CD56-NKG2C+, CD3+CD56+NKG2C- and CD3+CD56+NKG2C+ T cells were the source of the TCR beta repertoires.

The chain couples TRBV7-9 to TRBJ2-1; 8 bases map to TRBD2. Sequencing was performed on PBMCs. This clonotype was obtained from a woman aged 18-29 years in good health. Written as DNA, the CDR3 is TGTGCCAGCAGCTTAGTAGCGGGACGGGATGAGCAGTTCTTC. As protein: CASSLVAGRDEQFF.